One and the same sample provided the 28 T cell receptor beta chains below, sequenced in a study of T cell responses to AZD1222 COVID-19 vaccine. Repertoires were generated with immunoSEQ multiplex PCR, while TCRdb's copy carries only in-frame clones and drops some. Seen here are more than 70,000 clones, over 75% observed once, and the top ten hold about 16%. Source: peripheral blood, taken on day 0 of AZD1222 vaccination. The receptors shown here come from an adult in good health.

The chain has TRBV5-1 and TRBJ1-6, with TRBD1 identical over 9 bases. The CDR3 contains 12 residues. Trimming at V came to 5 bases and at J to 10 bases, leaving 1 base not matched to a gene. CDR1 and CDR2 (germline): SGHRS, YFSETQ. The CDR3 sequence: CASRDRGSPLHF. The CDR3 region has the DNA TGCGCCAGCAGGGACAGGGGATCACCCCTCCACTTT.

This clone is a singleton in its sample. The V gene is TRBV6-5, the J gene TRBJ2-3, with 7 bases lining up with TRBD2. After removal of 4 bases from V and 8 bases from J, the junction contained 6 bases not matched to a gene. The CDR3 sequence is 13 residues long. Per germline, CDR1 MNHEY and CDR2 SVGAGI. CDR3 DNA: TGTGCCAGCAGTTCCCCTAGCGGACCTACGCAGTATTTT. It yields the protein CASSSPSGPTQYF.

This clone was picked up one time. This chain joins TRBV7-2 and TRBJ1-5; the D gene is possibly TRBD1 (5 bases). The CDR3 runs to 14 residues. V gave up 1 base and J gave up 7 bases, with 11 bases separating them. Germline V lookup: CDR1 SGHTA, CDR2 FQGNSA. Here the CDR3 DNA reads TGTGCCAGCAGCTTAGGGGGGGGAGGGCAGCCCCAGCATTTT. Protein: CASSLGGGGQPQHF.

This chain uses TRBV11-2 with TRBJ1-2; tentatively, D is TRBD1 (6 bases). CDR1 and CDR2 (germline): SGHAT, FQNNGV. The V end was cut by 5 bases, the J end by 1 base, with 8 bases between. This CDR3 has 13 amino acids. The CDR3: CASSPDSNYGYTF. CDR3 coding DNA: TGTGCCAGCAGCCCGGACAGTAACTATGGCTACACCTTC.

The rearrangement links TRBV9 to TRBJ2-3; 9 bases agree with TRBD2. This CDR3 comprises 14 residues. From germline, CDR1 is SGDLS and CDR2 YYNGEE. The ends lost 2 bases at V and 4 bases at J; junction bases unmatched: 2. CDR3 in DNA: TGTGCCAGCAGCGTTAGCGGGAGATCAGATACGCAGTATTTT. Amino acids: CASSVSGRSDTQYF. The variable domain in full, completed from reference TRBV9 and TRBJ2-3, reads DSGVTQTPKHLITATGQRVTLRCSPRSGDLSVYWYQQSLDQGLQFLIQYYNGEERAKGNILERFSAQQFPDLHSELNLSSLELGDSALYFCASSVSGRSDTQYFGPGTRLTVL.

The chain employs TRBV2 and TRBJ2-2; 7 bases fit TRBD2. The CDR3 consists of 17 residues. V was clipped by 6 bases and J by 7 bases; unmatched bases: 17. The germline CDR1 and CDR2 sequences are SNHLY and FYNNEI. As DNA, the CDR3 is TGTGCCAGCAGGGCCAGTTCGCGGGAGACTTACGGCGGGGAGCTGTTTTTT. The encoded protein is CASRASSRETYGGELFF.

The rearrangement joins TRBV12-1 to TRBJ1-5; the listed D gene, TRBD1, was not tested against the DNA. TRBV12-1 is a known pseudogene. The CDR3 spans 16 residues. CDR3 protein: CASSSTEQHSNQPQHF. In DNA form, the CDR3 reads TGTGCCAGCAGCTCGACAGAGCAACATAGCAATCAGCCCCAGCATTTT.

The chain uses TRBV18 and TRBJ1-5, with D tentatively TRBD1 (5 bases). This CDR3 has 15 amino acids. Per the germline V gene, CDR1 is KGHSH and CDR2 is LQKENI. V lost 0 bases, J lost 2 bases, and 8 bases lay in between. The CDR3 DNA sequence: TGTGCCAGCTCACCACCAGGGGCTGGCAATCAGCCCCAGCATTTT. Translated: CASSPPGAGNQPQHF.

This clone was seen a single time. V usage is TRBV6-5 and J usage is TRBJ1-6; TRBD1 aligns across 7 bases. Looked up from germline, CDR1 is MNHEY and CDR2 is SVGAGI. V was pared by 6 bases and J by 13 bases, with 15 bases of the junction left unmatched. This CDR3 is 15 amino acids long. The CDR3 coding sequence is TGTGCCAGCAGGAATTCCGGGGACAGCCGGCCGCCCCTCCACTTT. This translates into CASRNSGDSRPPLHF.

The chain links TRBV9 to TRBJ2-1; possible D gene TRBD2, 5 bases. Germline V gene lookup returns CDR1 SGDLS and CDR2 YYNGEE. Trimming took 3 bases from V and 0 from J, leaving 13 bases between them. This CDR3 region has 16 residues. CDR3 nucleotides: TGTGCCAGCAGCGCTCGAGACTATAGCTCCTACAATGAGCAGTTCTTC. Its translation is CASSARDYSSYNEQFF.

The chain is built from TRBV10-1 and TRBJ2-1; 14 positions agree with TRBD2. Germline V gives CDR1 WNHNN, CDR2 SYGVQD (reference sequence). The CDR3 spans 17 residues. V was clipped by 2 bases and J by 6 bases; unmatched bases: 6. The CDR3 region has the DNA TGCGCCAGCAGTGAGCTACCGGGACTAGCGGGAGTCAATGAGCAGTTCTTC. This encodes CASSELPGLAGVNEQFF.

The chain uses TRBV5-8 and TRBJ1-5; D not resolved. This CDR3 region has 14 residues. Trimming left V 0 bases short and J 0 bases short, with 4 bases between. In germline, CDR1 is SGHTS, CDR2 YDEGEE. CDR3 loop: CASSLVGSNQPQHF. DNA for the CDR3: TGTGCCAGCAGCTTGGTCGGTAGCAATCAGCCCCAGCATTTT.

This clone was counted once. V and J are TRBV10-3 and TRBJ2-3, with a tentative D call TRBD2 (6 bases). The V end was cut by 2 bases, the J end by 5 bases, with 23 bases between. The CDR3 contains 18 residues. Germline CDR1 and CDR2: ENHRY and SYGVKD. The CDR3: CAISERTLSEGPGDTQYF. The CDR3 bases are TGTGCCATCAGTGAGCGGACTTTGTCGGAGGGGCCTGGAGATACGCAGTATTTT.

This chain links TRBV4-2 with TRBJ2-3; D may match TRBD1 or TRBD2 (5 bases each). The CDR3 is 16 residues long. Germline loops: CDR1 LGHNA, CDR2 YNFKEQ. Trimming cost V 6 bases and J 1 base, with 17 bases left between them. The CDR3 here is CASSPRGTAGTDTQYF. In DNA, the CDR3 is TGTGCCAGCAGTCCCCGGGGCACCGCGGGCACAGATACGCAGTATTTT.

The CDR3 is CASSLELAKNIQYF. The CDR3 nucleotides are TGTGCCAGCAGCTTGGAGCTAGCCAAAAACATTCAGTACTTC. The chain carries TRBV2 and TRBJ2-4; no definite D call. There are 14 residues in the CDR3. CDR1 and CDR2 (germline): SNHLY, FYNNEI. V lost 6 bases and J lost 0, with 9 bases in between.

In nucleotides, the CDR3 is TGTGCCAGCGGAAGGGATGCGGGCTCCTACGAGCAGTACTTC. It codes for CASGRDAGSYEQYF. The rearrangement links TRBV6-4 to TRBJ2-7; tentatively, D is TRBD2 (5 bases). Germline values: CDR1 MRHNA, CDR2 SNTAGT. The length of the CDR3 is 14 residues. Trimming pared 8 bases from V and 0 bases from J, leaving 14 bases between.

The rearrangement joins TRBV5-1 to TRBJ1-2; 7 nucleotides line up with TRBD1. With V trimmed by 1 base and J by 1 base, 10 bases remained unmatched. The germline V gene encodes CDR1 SGHRS and CDR2 YFSETQ. There are 17 residues in the CDR3. Here the CDR3 reads CASSLSRTGDINYGYTF. The CDR3 DNA is TGCGCCAGCAGCTTGAGCCGGACAGGAGATATTAACTATGGCTACACCTTC.

The rearrangement joins TRBV9 to TRBJ1-3; no clear D. CDR3 length: 17 residues. Germline V gene lookup returns CDR1 SGDLS and CDR2 YYNGEE. V lost 0 bases and J lost 4, with 17 bases in between. This CDR3 reads CASSVEAVRRQGNTIYF. The CDR3 region has the DNA TGTGCCAGCAGCGTAGAGGCGGTGAGGCGGCAGGGAAACACCATATATTTT.

J is TRBJ2-5 and V is TRBV3-1 (or the pseudogene TRBV3-2); weak D call: TRBD1 (5 bases). Trimming left V 4 bases short and J 9 bases short, with 15 bases between. This CDR3 has 13 amino acids. From germline, CDR1 is LGHDT and CDR2 YNNKEL (reference sequence). The CDR3 spells CASSLRQSWAQYF. CDR3 nucleotides: TGTGCCAGCAGCCTGCGACAGTCTTGGGCCCAGTACTTC.

The chain couples TRBV5-8 to TRBJ1-5; D ambiguous. V dropped 1 base and J dropped 4 bases, with 12 bases sitting between them. This CDR3 spans 15 amino acids. Germline values: CDR1 SGHTS, CDR2 YDEGEE. CDR3 in DNA: TGTGCCAGCAGCTTGTACGGGTTGGGGAATCAGCCCCAGCATTTT. This translates into CASSLYGLGNQPQHF.

This chain uses TRBV27 with TRBJ1-2; no clear D gene. Looked up from germline, CDR1 is MNHEY and CDR2 is SMNVEV (reference sequence). Deletions cut 3 bases from V and 2 bases from J, with 10 bases between. The CDR3 is 14 residues long. CDR3 in amino acids: CASSLTAVNYGYTF. DNA of the CDR3: TGTGCCAGCAGTTTGACGGCAGTCAACTATGGCTACACCTTC.

The chain uses TRBV18 and TRBJ2-7; possibly TRBD1 for D (6 bases). The CDR3 consists of 14 residues. Germline V gene lookup returns CDR1 KGHSH and CDR2 LQKENI. V was pared by 2 bases and J by 2 bases, with 10 bases between. The CDR3: CASSPETGPYEQYF. The CDR3 DNA follows: TGTGCCAGCTCACCAGAGACAGGACCCTACGAGCAGTACTTC.

The rearrangement links TRBV6-4 to TRBJ2-7, with TRBD1 as a possible D gene (6 bases). V gave up 3 bases and J gave up 3 bases, with 15 bases separating them. This CDR3 has 15 residues. CDR1 is MRHNA and CDR2 is SNTAGT in the germline V gene. The CDR3 DNA sequence: TGTGCCAGCAGTGAAGGGGGTCGTTGGGACTACGAGCAGTACTTC. Amino acid sequence: CASSEGGRWDYEQYF.

This rearrangement joins TRBV29-1 to TRBJ1-5; 7 nucleotides line up with TRBD1. This CDR3 region has 14 residues. CDR1 and CDR2 from the germline V gene are SQVTM and ANQGSEA. V lost 6 bases and J lost 2; bases outside the gene matches: 7. The CDR3 protein is CSVATGTGNQPQHF. The CDR3 nucleotides are TGCAGCGTCGCTACCGGGACAGGCAATCAGCCCCAGCATTTT.

This sequence joins TRBV18 and TRBJ1-3; TRBD1 matches 8 bases. Germline V gene data show CDR1 as KGHSH and CDR2 as LQKENI. The CDR3 has 16 amino acids. V lost 2 bases and J lost 0; bases outside the gene matches: 3. CDR3 residues: CASSPNRGDSGNTIYF. The CDR3, as DNA: TGTGCCAGCTCACCAAACAGGGGGGACTCTGGAAACACCATATATTTT.

J is TRBJ1-5 and V is TRBV13; 8 nucleotides agree with TRBD1. The CDR3 length is 16 residues. The V gene's germline CDR1 is PRHDT and CDR2 FYEKMQ (reference sequence). V trimming: 4 bases; J trimming: 7 bases; junction bases outside the gene matches: 12. CDR3 coding DNA: TGTGCCAGCAGCTCCCTCCCAAGGACAGGGTACCAGCCCCAGCATTTT. Translating gives CASSSLPRTGYQPQHF.

The rearrangement joins TRBV18 to TRBJ1-2; possible D gene TRBD1, 6 bases. The CDR3 is 14 residues long. V lost 2 bases, J lost 6 bases, and 13 bases lay in between. Germline V gene lookup returns CDR1 KGHSH and CDR2 LQKENI. The CDR3 bases are TGTGCCAGCTCACCAGGGGGGGCAGGGAATGGCTACACCTTC. It encodes CASSPGGAGNGYTF.

The chain has TRBV28 and TRBJ1-2; no clear D gene. The V and J ends lost 1 base and 4 bases respectively, with 13 bases between them. This CDR3 contains 15 residues. CDR1 and CDR2 (germline): MDHEN, SYDVKM. The CDR3 DNA follows: TGTGCCAGCAGTTTATCCAGCGTCTCCTTCTATGGCTACACCTTC. Translating it yields CASSLSSVSFYGYTF.